This TCR beta chain was retrieved from a study of blood T cell repertoires in COVID-19. Study in general: Italy, Spain and the United States were the sources of the convalescent and acute COVID-19 samples. The analysed material was cDNA or gDNA that came from T cells, B-cell-depleted T cells, or PBMCs.

From germline, CDR1 is SEHNR and CDR2 FQNEAQ (reference sequence). V was trimmed by 0 bases and J by 13 bases, leaving 15 bases between them. This CDR3 comprises 13 residues. As originally analysed: It was from reference gene primer amplification that nucleated cell counts were estimated. Profiled with immunoSEQ multiplex PCR; TCRdb holds only in-frame clones, not every one. The DNA was the basis for D and trimming; V, J and clone size are from that table. Among about 99,000 clones listed, 60% to 85% were seen once. Sequencing was carried out using peripheral blood. This TCR came from an elderly woman with active or convalescent COVID-19. This sequence joins TRBV7-9 and TRBJ1-2; TRBD1 is a possible D gene (5 bases). This CDR3 reads CASSLAGNEGATF. For the CDR3, the DNA is TGTGCCAGCAGCTTAGCGGGTAACGAAGGGGCCACCTTC.